This T cell receptor beta chain was captured by sequencing in a study of response to subunit inactivated influenza vaccine. Findings and limits, study-wide: It was the authors' suggestion that each seasonal influenza vaccination recruits few new T cells.

Concerning this clonotype itself: No antigen is known for it.

TCRdb re-called the RT-PCR reads with MiXCR, one entry per CDR3 protein. The repertoire holds roughly 780,000 distinct CDR3 sequences, with about a fifth as singletons. The receptor's source is a man aged 50-60 years who received an inactivated influenza vaccine. The sequences come from PBMCs from blood, collected roughly 5 days after vaccination.

Here the CDR3 DNA reads TGCAGTGCGCATGCGGGGGCGAACACCGGGGAGCTGTTTTTT. Its translation is CSAHAGANTGELFF. The V gene is TRBV20-1, the J gene TRBJ2-2; 7 bases match TRBD2. The CDR3 length is 14 residues. V trimming: 6 bases; J trimming: 0 bases; junction bases outside the gene matches: 4. Germline V gene sequence: CDR1 DFQATT, CDR2 SNEGSKA (reference sequence).